One sample yielded the 17 T cell receptor beta chains listed below, sequenced in a study of cytomegalovirus exposure and HLA in healthy donors. Here immunoSEQ multiplex PCR was the method, and the copy in TCRdb shows in-frame clones only, minus some. This sample has roughly 70,000 clones, with around 97% found just once. Sequencing was done on a sample of PBMCs. All receptors derive from a man aged 18 to 29 in good health and CMV-seronegative.

The V call is TRBV29-1, the J call TRBJ1-1; perhaps TRBD1 as D (6 bases). Trimming took off 6 bases at V and 0 bases at J, with 11 bases between the two ends. The length of the CDR3 is 13 residues. From germline, CDR1 is SQVTM and CDR2 ANQGSEA. CDR3 protein: CSVQGLMNTEAFF. CDR3 nucleotide sequence: TGCAGCGTCCAGGGGCTAATGAACACTGAAGCTTTCTTT.

V is TRBV6-1 and J is TRBJ2-7; a possible D gene is TRBD1 (5 bases). Trimming left V 2 bases short and J 5 bases short, with 7 bases between. Germline CDR1 is MNHNS and CDR2 is SASEGT. The CDR3 is made up of 12 amino acids. This chain's CDR3 is CASSEWGDEQYF. CDR3 coding DNA: TGTGCCAGCAGTGAATGGGGCGACGAGCAGTACTTC.

The sample holds one count of this clone. The V and J genes are TRBV21-1 and TRBJ1-5; TRBD1 is the table's D call and was not checked against the DNA. TRBV21-1 is deemed a pseudogene. This CDR3 has 17 residues. The CDR3 region is CASSLRGRLFGNQPQHF. The CDR3 nucleotides read TGTGCCAGCAGCCTCAGGGGGCGATTGTTTGGCAATCAGCCCCAGCATTTT.

This clone was recorded once. As DNA, the CDR3 is TGTGCCTGGACTGTCGGGTCAGGAAACACCATATATTTT. It translates to CAWTVGSGNTIYF. The J gene is TRBJ1-3, the V gene TRBV30, with no clear D. The germline CDR1 and CDR2 sequences are GTSNPN and SVGIG (reference sequence). V lost 4 bases and J 4 bases, leaving 11 bases between the germline ends. CDR3 size: 13 residues.

The CDR3 reads CASSDPFGTGNTEAFF. Written as DNA, the CDR3 is TGCGCCAGCAGCGATCCCTTCGGGACAGGTAACACTGAAGCTTTCTTT. The rearrangement links TRBV5-1 to TRBJ1-1, with 8 bases lining up with TRBD1. V gave up 4 bases and J gave up 2 bases; unmatched junction bases: 10. Germline CDR1 and CDR2: SGHRS and YFSETQ. CDR3 length: 16 residues.

This chain joins TRBV19 and TRBJ2-1, with D unresolved. CDR1 is LNHDA and CDR2 is SQIVND in the germline V gene (reference sequence). The CDR3 extends over 11 amino acids. The V end was cut by 2 bases, the J end by 9 bases, with 5 bases between. CDR3 amino acids: CASSITSEQFF. DNA for the CDR3: TGTGCCAGTAGTATAACGAGTGAGCAGTTCTTC. The full variable domain, with the rest looked up from reference TRBV19 and TRBJ2-1, is DGGITQSPKYLFRKEGQNVTLSCEQNLNHDAMYWYRQDPGQGLRLIYYSQIVNDFQKGDIAEGYSVSREKKESFPLTVTSAQKNPTAFYLCASSITSEQFFGPGTRLTVL.

This chain connects TRBV19 to TRBJ2-5; maybe TRBD2 (6 bases). The V end lost 2 bases, the J end lost 2 bases, and 18 bases lay between the germline ends. This CDR3 spans 17 amino acids. CDR1 LNHDA and CDR2 SQIVND come from the germline V gene (reference sequence). The CDR3 DNA reads as TGTGCCAGTAGTATAACGGGGGTGTTGGGGAATCAAGAGACCCAGTACTTC. Translation gives CASSITGVLGNQETQYF.

The chain carries TRBV19 and TRBJ2-3, with 7 bases matching TRBD1. Trimming took 2 bases from V and 2 from J; bases not matched to a gene: 4. In germline, CDR1 is LNHDA, CDR2 SQIVND (reference sequence). The CDR3 length is 15 residues. This CDR3 reads CASSITTGVTDTQYF. CDR3 DNA: TGTGCCAGTAGTATAACCACAGGGGTCACAGATACGCAGTATTTT. The whole variable domain, remainder taken from reference TRBV19 and TRBJ2-3, is DGGITQSPKYLFRKEGQNVTLSCEQNLNHDAMYWYRQDPGQGLRLIYYSQIVNDFQKGDIAEGYSVSREKKESFPLTVTSAQKNPTAFYLCASSITTGVTDTQYFGPGTRLTVL.

V is TRBV19 and J is TRBJ2-1; D is perhaps TRBD2 (5 bases). V gave up 5 bases and J gave up 4 bases, with 9 bases separating them. The CDR3 is made up of 13 amino acids. The germline gives CDR1 LNHDA, CDR2 SQIVND (reference sequence). CDR3 in DNA: TGTGCCAGTAGTCTAGGACTGTACAATGAGCAGTTCTTC. As protein: CASSLGLYNEQFF.

This clone appeared a single time. The chain has TRBV30 and TRBJ2-4, with 11 nucleotides matching TRBD2. The germline gives CDR1 GTSNPN, CDR2 SVGIG (reference sequence). The CDR3 runs to 16 residues. V gave up 5 bases and J gave up 6 bases; unmatched junction bases: 12. The CDR3 reads CAWVGRLAGGRNIQYF. Here the CDR3 DNA reads TGTGCCTGGGTAGGCCGGCTAGCGGGAGGAAGAAACATTCAGTACTTC.

The chain couples TRBV5-3 to TRBJ2-7, with D uncertain. TRBV5-3 is noted as an ORF with a role that remains uncertain. The CDR3 loop spans 16 amino acids. The V end was cut by 4 bases, the J end by 0 bases, with 17 bases between. In nucleotides, the CDR3 is TGTGCCAGAAGCCCGATCCTAGATTACTACTCCTACGAGCAGTACTTC. Its protein is CARSPILDYYSYEQYF.

The DNA of the CDR3 is TGTGCCAGCAGTTTGGATACGGGTTCCTCCTATGGCTACACCTTC. Its translation is CASSLDTGSSYGYTF. The chain employs TRBV28 and TRBJ1-2; the D is unclear. This CDR3 is built from 15 residues. CDR1 and CDR2 from the germline V gene are MDHEN and SYDVKM. V lost 3 bases to trimming and J lost 4 bases, with 15 bases between them.

The count of this clone is one. The rearrangement links TRBV7-9 to TRBJ2-5, with D perhaps matching TRBD2 (5 bases). Germline V gives CDR1 SEHNR, CDR2 FQNEAQ (reference sequence). The CDR3 runs 15 residues. The V end was cut by 1 base, the J end by 4 bases, with 13 bases between. The CDR3 here is CASSLVGVGVETQYF. The CDR3 DNA reads as TGTGCCAGCAGCTTAGTGGGAGTAGGTGTAGAGACCCAGTACTTC.

The CDR3 loop reads CASSLASGRGETQYF. CDR3 DNA: TGTGCCAGCAGCTTAGCTAGCGGGAGGGGAGAGACCCAGTACTTC. The chain combines TRBV7-6 with TRBJ2-5, with 11 bases lining up with TRBD2. This CDR3 is 15 amino acids long. V was clipped by 0 bases and J by 4 bases; unmatched bases: 1. From germline, CDR1 is SGHVS and CDR2 FNYEAQ.

The rearrangement joins TRBV10-3 to TRBJ1-2; D remains unclear. CDR1 is ENHRY and CDR2 is SYGVKD in the germline V gene. V gave up 0 bases and J gave up 7 bases, with 9 bases separating them. CDR3 size: 13 residues. CDR3 DNA sequence: TGTGCCATCAGTGAGTCCACCAGTTCTGGCTACACCTTC. Translation gives CAISESTSSGYTF.

The chain couples TRBV27 to TRBJ1-5; D remains ambiguous. CDR1 MNHEY and CDR2 SMNVEV come from the germline V gene (reference sequence). This CDR3 is built from 13 residues. V gave up 8 bases and J gave up 0 bases, with 8 bases separating them. The CDR3 protein is CASSLSSNQPQHF. Written as DNA, the CDR3 is TGTGCCAGCTCCCTTAGTAGCAATCAGCCCCAGCATTTT.

The chain uses TRBV5-1 and TRBJ2-7, with a weak D call TRBD2 (6 bases). V lost 5 bases and J lost 1, with 10 bases in between. The CDR3 runs to 13 residues. The germline gives CDR1 SGHRS, CDR2 YFSETQ. The CDR3 DNA is TGCGCCAGCAGATCAGGGACTTCCTACGAGCAGTACTTC. It translates to CASRSGTSYEQYF.